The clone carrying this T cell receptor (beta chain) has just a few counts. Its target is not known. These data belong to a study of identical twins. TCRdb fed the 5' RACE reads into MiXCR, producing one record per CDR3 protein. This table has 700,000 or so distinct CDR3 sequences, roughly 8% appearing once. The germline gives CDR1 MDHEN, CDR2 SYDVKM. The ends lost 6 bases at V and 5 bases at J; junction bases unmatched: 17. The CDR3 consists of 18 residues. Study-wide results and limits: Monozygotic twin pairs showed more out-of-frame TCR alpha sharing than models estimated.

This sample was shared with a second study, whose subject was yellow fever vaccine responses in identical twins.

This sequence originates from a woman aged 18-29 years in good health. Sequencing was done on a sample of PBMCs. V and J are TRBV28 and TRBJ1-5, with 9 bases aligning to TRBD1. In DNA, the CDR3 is TGTGCCAGCAGCTTTCCCGGGACAGGGAACAAGGCATATCAGCCCCAGCATTTT. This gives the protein CASSFPGTGNKAYQPQHF.